This T cell receptor (beta chain) was identified during a study of breast tumors, draining lymph nodes, adjacent tissues. Whole-study results and caveats: Luminal-like breast cancer showed significantly higher tumor–nontumor repertoire similarity than basal-like. Tumors had less TCR diversity than lymph nodes, more than nontumor tissue. The lymph node origin of tumor T cells was framed as consistent with a hypothesis, not demonstrated.

TCRdb processed the multiplex PCR reads anew with MiXCR; each CDR3 protein has one entry. The sample holds about 140,000 distinct CDR3 sequences, approximately 32% seen once. Trimming left V 3 bases short and J 4 bases short, with 12 bases between. The CDR3 runs to 14 residues. From germline, CDR1 is DFQATT and CDR2 SNEGSKA (reference sequence). This clonotype was recorded many times. Its antigen remains unidentified. Breast cancer patients provided tissue from their axillary draining lymph nodes. The sequencing sample was made of axillary lymph node tissue. The source is a female donor with breast cancer. Some clones in this sample may be carry-over from other donors' samples. This chain uses TRBV20-1 with TRBJ2-2; TRBD2 might be the D (6 bases). The CDR3 DNA sequence: TGCAGTGCTAGTGGGGGAGCGGGCACCGGGGAGCTGTTTTTT. Its protein product is CSASGGAGTGELFF.